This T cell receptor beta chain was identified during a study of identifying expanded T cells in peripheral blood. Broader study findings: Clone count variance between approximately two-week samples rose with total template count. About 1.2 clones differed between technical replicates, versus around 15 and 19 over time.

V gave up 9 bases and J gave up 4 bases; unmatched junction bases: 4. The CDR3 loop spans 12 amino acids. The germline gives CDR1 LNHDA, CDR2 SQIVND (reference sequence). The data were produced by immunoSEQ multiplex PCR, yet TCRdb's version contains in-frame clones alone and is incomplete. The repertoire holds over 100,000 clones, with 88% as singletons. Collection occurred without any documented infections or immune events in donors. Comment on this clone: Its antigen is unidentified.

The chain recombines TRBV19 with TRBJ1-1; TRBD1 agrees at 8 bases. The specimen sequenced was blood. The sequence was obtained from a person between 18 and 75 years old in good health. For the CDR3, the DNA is TGTGCCAGCGCGACAGGGGTCACTGAAGCTTTCTTT. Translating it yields CASATGVTEAFF.